The 24 T cell receptor beta chains below come from one sample, sequenced in a study of blood T cell repertoires in COVID-19. TCRdb's copy holds only in-frame clones and misses some; the assay was immunoSEQ multiplex PCR. The repertoire has some 340,000 clones, approximately 91% of them found once; the top ten carry almost 4%. The sequencing input was PBMCs or T cells enriched from blood (not recorded which). Receptors originate from a woman between 25 and 40 years old who had been exposed to COVID-19.

The V gene is TRBV27, the J gene TRBJ2-3; perhaps TRBD2 as D (7 bases). This CDR3 is built from 14 residues. CDR1 and CDR2 (germline): MNHEY, SMNVEV (reference sequence). Deletions cut 7 bases from V and 1 base from J, with 12 bases between. As DNA, the CDR3 is TGTGCCAGCACGGGGGGCCCAGGCACAGATACGCAGTATTTT. Its translation is CASTGGPGTDTQYF.

This clone was picked up one time. The gene calls are TRBV5-1 and TRBJ2-7; D perhaps matches TRBD2 (5 bases). The V gene lost 2 bases and the J gene lost 1 base, with 13 bases spanning the gap. This CDR3 has 15 residues. The germline CDR1 and CDR2 sequences are SGHRS and YFSETQ. The CDR3 is CASSLKGGGSYEQYF. CDR3 sequence (DNA): TGCGCCAGCAGCTTAAAGGGCGGAGGATCCTACGAGCAGTACTTC.

The chain uses TRBV5-1 and TRBJ2-3; D not resolved. The length of the CDR3 is 15 residues. Germline V gene sequence: CDR1 SGHRS, CDR2 YFSETQ. V was trimmed by 2 bases and J by 3 bases, leaving 13 bases between them. CDR3 loop: CASSFLPYRTDTQYF. CDR3 sequence (DNA): TGCGCCAGCAGCTTTCTCCCATACAGAACAGATACGCAGTATTTT.

The chain has TRBV29-1 and TRBJ1-1, with D maybe TRBD1 (5 bases). There are 13 residues in the CDR3. Trimming stripped 3 bases from V and 2 bases from J, with 10 bases between. The germline V gene encodes CDR1 SQVTM and CDR2 ANQGSEA. The CDR3 nucleotides are TGCAGCGTTGAGGGAGGGGAAAACACTGAAGCTTTCTTT. It yields the protein CSVEGGENTEAFF.

This clone was observed a few times. The chain's CDR3 is CASSLTGWNSPLHF. The CDR3 DNA sequence: TGTGCCAGCAGCCTGACAGGGTGGAATTCACCCCTCCACTTT. The rearrangement joins TRBV3-1 (or the pseudogene TRBV3-2) to TRBJ1-6; 7 bases map to TRBD1. Trimming at V came to 4 bases and at J to 7 bases, leaving 4 bases not matched to a gene. Germline V CDR1 and CDR2: LGHDT, YNNKEL (reference sequence). The CDR3 runs 14 residues.

V and J are TRBV19 and TRBJ1-2, with TRBD1 as a possible D gene (5 bases). The CDR3 totals 14 residues. Trimming left V 5 bases short and J 3 bases short, with 13 bases between. Germline-derived CDR1 and CDR2 are LNHDA and SQIVND (reference sequence). The CDR3 coding sequence is TGTGCCAGTAGTTCCCAGACAGTTCACTATGGCTACACCTTC. This sequence encodes CASSSQTVHYGYTF.

The rearrangement joins TRBV3-1 (or the pseudogene TRBV3-2) to TRBJ1-4; a possible D gene is TRBD1 (5 bases). There are 14 residues in the CDR3. Trimming stripped 1 base from V and 10 bases from J, with 13 bases between. Germline CDR1 and CDR2: LGHDT and YNNKEL (reference sequence). In nucleotides, the CDR3 is TGTGCCAGCAGCCAAGTGGCCCGTAGGGGAAAACTGTTTTTT. It translates to CASSQVARRGKLFF.

The count of this clone is one. V is TRBV27 and J is TRBJ1-2; the match to TRBD1 covers 7 bases. The V and J ends lost 3 bases and 3 bases, in that order; junction bases with no gene match: 4. The CDR3 covers 14 residues. Germline lookup yields CDR1 MNHEY and CDR2 SMNVEV (reference sequence). For the CDR3, the DNA is TGTGCCAGCAGTTTGGGCGGGACAGACTATGGCTACACCTTC. Protein product: CASSLGGTDYGYTF.

The gene calls are TRBV14 and TRBJ2-1, with TRBD1 as a possible D gene (6 bases). This CDR3 is built from 16 residues. The germline gives CDR1 SGHDN, CDR2 FVKESK. V was cut by 4 bases and J by 2 bases, with 15 bases left in between. The CDR3: CASSPRAGDPYNEQFF. The CDR3 bases are TGTGCCAGCAGCCCCAGGGCAGGGGACCCCTACAATGAGCAGTTCTTC.

CDR3 DNA: TGTGCCAGCAGCTTGGATGGGCTTAATGGCTACACCTTC. Amino acids: CASSLDGLNGYTF. This chain joins TRBV5-4 and TRBJ1-2; D not resolved. Germline V gene sequence: CDR1 SGHNT, CDR2 YYREEE (reference sequence). The ends were cut back, 0 bases at V and 6 bases at J, with 9 bases in the middle. This CDR3 comprises 13 residues.

V gene TRBV9 combines with J gene TRBJ1-4; D possibly corresponds to TRBD1 (5 bases). V was cut by 2 bases and J by 8 bases, with 19 bases left in between. The CDR3 is made up of 16 amino acids. Germline CDR1 and CDR2: SGDLS and YYNGEE. This CDR3 is CASSVMGTQAGEKLFF. CDR3 DNA: TGTGCCAGCAGCGTCATGGGCACCCAGGCAGGGGAAAAACTGTTTTTT.

The V and J genes are TRBV7-9 and TRBJ2-1; 14 positions agree with TRBD2. The CDR3 consists of 14 residues. V gave up 4 bases and J gave up 10 bases; unmatched junction bases: 3. From germline, CDR1 is SEHNR and CDR2 FQNEAQ (reference sequence). The CDR3 DNA reads TGTGCCAGCAGCTGGGGACTAGCGGGGGTCGAGCAGTTCTTC. Its translation is CASSWGLAGVEQFF.

The CDR3 DNA reads as TGTGCCAGCAGACGCAGAGCCGGGACAGGGGGCCACACCGGGGAGCTGTTTTTT. Translated: CASRRRAGTGGHTGELFF. The chain links TRBV25-1 to TRBJ2-2; 12 positions agree with TRBD1. With V trimmed by 6 bases and J by 3 bases, 11 bases remained unmatched. From germline, CDR1 is MGHDK and CDR2 SYGVNS. The CDR3 loop spans 18 amino acids.

The chain uses TRBV4-1 and TRBJ1-1, with D perhaps TRBD1 (5 bases). The germline CDR1 and CDR2 sequences are MGHRA and YSYEKL. V was cut by 4 bases and J by 3 bases, with 15 bases left in between. This CDR3 region has 15 residues. Here the CDR3 reads CASSPRTSHDTEAFF. The CDR3 DNA follows: TGCGCCAGCAGCCCACGGACATCCCATGACACTGAAGCTTTCTTT.

The gene calls are TRBV19 and TRBJ2-7, with D tentatively TRBD1 (6 bases). Germline CDR1 is LNHDA and CDR2 is SQIVND (reference sequence). There are 14 residues in the CDR3. V lost 5 bases and J 7 bases, leaving 18 bases between the germline ends. CDR3 nucleotide sequence: TGTGCCAGTAGTCCGCGGACAGCCTCTCGGGAGCAGTACTTC. Translated, it gives CASSPRTASREQYF.

The V call is TRBV20-1, the J call TRBJ1-2, with D tentatively TRBD1 (5 bases). The CDR3 contains 10 residues. Germline CDR1 DFQATT, CDR2 SNEGSKA (reference sequence). The V gene lost 7 bases and the J gene lost 2 bases, with 5 bases spanning the gap. The CDR3 protein is CSGGNYGYTF. In DNA, the CDR3 is TGCAGTGGGGGCAACTATGGCTACACCTTC.

V and J are TRBV2 and TRBJ1-1; a weak D match, TRBD1 (5 bases). The V and J ends lost 4 bases and 1 base respectively, with 7 bases between them. This CDR3 spans 13 amino acids. From germline, CDR1 is SNHLY and CDR2 FYNNEI. CDR3 amino acids: CASSVGGNTEAFF. The CDR3 DNA sequence: TGTGCCAGCAGTGTCGGGGGGAACACTGAAGCTTTCTTT.

The chain links TRBV10-3 to TRBJ2-5; maybe TRBD1 (6 bases). Germline assignment: CDR1 ENHRY and CDR2 SYGVKD. V lost 6 bases and J 7 bases, leaving 18 bases between the germline ends. This CDR3 has 14 residues. The DNA for the CDR3 is TGTGCCATCAGCTACGACAGGTCCCAGGGGACCCAGTACTTC. This codes for CAISYDRSQGTQYF.

The chain couples TRBV7-2 to TRBJ2-3, with 8 nucleotides matching TRBD2. CDR3 length equals 15 residues. Germline values: CDR1 SGHTA, CDR2 FQGNSA. With 5 bases clipped from V and 4 bases from J, the junction kept 8 bases outside the gene matches. The CDR3 sequence: CASSVLSGAPDTQYF. CDR3 nucleotides: TGTGCCAGCAGCGTACTTAGCGGGGCGCCAGATACGCAGTATTTT.

The rearrangement links TRBV7-9 to TRBJ1-5, with a possible D match to TRBD1 (6 bases). Germline V lookup: CDR1 SEHNR, CDR2 FQNEAQ (reference sequence). Between the trimmed V and J ends, which lost 2 bases and 3 bases, there was a span of 14 bases. The CDR3 runs to 16 residues. The CDR3 here is CASSLFQAGDNQPQHF. For the CDR3, the DNA is TGTGCCAGCAGCTTATTTCAGGCAGGGGACAATCAGCCCCAGCATTTT.

The chain joins TRBV6-1 to TRBJ1-2, with TRBD1 identical over 11 bases. The germline V gene encodes CDR1 MNHNS and CDR2 SASEGT. The CDR3 consists of 18 residues. V dropped 0 bases and J dropped 4; count of bases not matched to a gene: 10. The CDR3: CASSEALRWTGGVYGYTF. CDR3 nucleotide sequence: TGTGCCAGCAGTGAAGCGCTTCGGTGGACAGGGGGCGTCTATGGCTACACCTTC.

This clone was counted a few times. The chain carries TRBV5-4 and TRBJ1-2; 7 positions agree with TRBD1. Unmatched junction bases numbered 3, after V lost 0 bases and J lost 4 bases. In germline, CDR1 is SGHNT, CDR2 YYREEE (reference sequence). The CDR3 extends over 14 amino acids. CDR3 DNA sequence: TGTGCCAGCAGCTTGGTTCAGGGGGGCTATGGCTACACCTTC. It codes for CASSLVQGGYGYTF.

The chain has TRBV19 and TRBJ1-6; D is unresolved. Trimming left V 6 bases short and J 3 bases short, with 12 bases between. The CDR3 has 15 residues. Germline CDR1 is LNHDA and CDR2 is SQIVND (reference sequence). The CDR3 is CASRTLSDYNSPLHF. Here the CDR3 DNA reads TGTGCCAGTAGGACATTGTCCGACTATAATTCACCCCTCCACTTT.

The CDR3 is CASSQDRTGGYGYTF. The CDR3 coding sequence is TGCGCCAGCAGCCAAGATCGGACAGGGGGCTATGGCTACACCTTC. The chain joins TRBV4-1 to TRBJ1-2; 10 bases are shared with TRBD1. Per germline, CDR1 MGHRA and CDR2 YSYEKL. J gave up 4 bases and V 0 bases, and 2 bases lay outside the gene matches. The CDR3 is made up of 15 amino acids.